A single TCR beta chain is shown here with its context. Deletions cut 0 bases from V and 2 bases from J, with 6 bases between. This CDR3 comprises 13 residues. Germline CDR1 and CDR2: SGHRS and YFSETQ. The sample originates from a study of blood T cell repertoires in COVID-19. Method: immunoSEQ multiplex PCR; TCRdb's copy keeps in-frame clones and lacks some. The sample lists over 90,000 clones, more than 70% seen once, with about a sixth in the top ten. This chain connects TRBV5-1 to TRBJ2-7, with D hard to call. Sequencing was carried out using peripheral blood. This receptor was taken from a human donor in a cohort sampled during active COVID-19. CDR3 sequence reads: CASSLDSAYEQYF. CDR3 nucleotides: TGCGCCAGCAGCTTGGATTCTGCCTACGAGCAGTACTTC.